Listed below are T cell receptor beta chains from one sample, sequenced in a study of blood T cell repertoires in COVID-19. Some clones are missing from TCRdb's copy, which holds only in-frame ones; the method was immunoSEQ multiplex PCR. The sample holds tens of thousands of clones, about 80% seen once. Sequencing was carried out using peripheral blood. The receptor source for this set is a woman of 80 years or more with acute or convalescent COVID-19. Both conserved end residues are part of each CDR3. D genes are given only for firm matches. Clone size, where shown, is once, few, many, or a class for clones that have expanded.

D gene	J gene	V gene	clone size	CDR3 protein	CDR3 DNA
TRBD1	TRBJ1-2	TRBV24-1	few	CATSDSGQVYGYTF	TGTGCCACCAGTGACTCCGGACAGGTCTATGGCTACACCTTC
TRBD2	TRBJ2-3	TRBV3-1/TRBV3-2	once	CASSQNLAGASTDTQYF	TGTGCCAGCAGCCAAAATTTAGCGGGTGCCAGCACAGATACGCAGTATTTT
TRBD2	TRBJ2-1	TRBV11-2	once	CASSTRLGLGNEQFF	TGTGCCAGCAGTACGAGGTTGGGACTAGGGAATGAGCAGTTCTTC
NA	TRBJ1-1	TRBV5-4	NA	CASSVAGTVNTEAFF	TGTGCCAGCAGCGTGGCCGGGACTGTGAACACTGAAGCTTTCTTT
NA	TRBJ2-3	TRBV6-6	NA	CASRMKAYTDTQYF	TGTGCCAGCAGGATGAAAGCTTACACAGATACGCAGTATTTT
TRBD2	TRBJ2-5	TRBV5-1	once	CASSLRSGGEETQYF	TGCGCCAGCAGCTTGAGAAGCGGGGGGGAGGAGACCCAGTACTTC
NA	TRBJ1-1	TRBV9	NA	CASSVATIEGTEAFF	TGTGCCAGCAGCGTAGCTACTATTGAGGGAACTGAAGCTTTCTTT
NA	TRBJ2-7	TRBV28	NA	CASTAPGTPREQYF	TGTGCCAGCACGGCTCCCGGGACACCCCGCGAGCAGTACTTC
TRBD2	TRBJ2-3	TRBV6-5	NA	CASRALAGGTDTQYF	TGTGCCAGCAGGGCCCTAGCGGGGGGCACAGATACGCAGTATTTT
TRBD2	TRBJ2-5	TRBV5-4	NA	CASSRREEETQYF	TGTGCCAGCAGCCGCCGGGAGGAGGAGACCCAGTACTTC
TRBD1	TRBJ2-3	TRBV5-4	NA	CASSLRGPGDTQYF	TGTGCCAGCAGCTTGAGGGGGCCGGGGGATACGCAGTATTTT
TRBD1	TRBJ2-1	TRBV29-1	NA	CVGTANEQFF	TGCGTCGGGACAGCGAATGAGCAGTTCTTC
NA	TRBJ1-2	TRBV4-1	NA	CASSQDRSRASGYTF	TGCGCCAGCAGCCAAGATAGAAGCAGGGCGAGTGGCTACACCTTC
NA	TRBJ2-6	TRBV19	NA	CASSWSGPRLAGANVLTF	TGTGCCAGTAGTTGGTCAGGGCCGAGGCTGGCTGGGGCCAACGTCCTGACTTTC
NA	TRBJ2-7	TRBV11-2	NA	CASSLDLWAGVYEQYF	TGTGCCAGCAGCTTAGATCTGTGGGCAGGGGTCTACGAGCAGTACTTC
NA	TRBJ2-6	TRBV7-2	NA	CASSLDLSSGANVLTF	TGTGCCAGCAGCTTGGACTTAAGCTCTGGGGCCAACGTCCTGACTTTC
TRBD1	TRBJ1-5	TRBV10-1	NA	CASSEGTGAENGNQPQHF	TGCGCCAGCAGTGAAGGGACAGGGGCCGAAAATGGCAATCAGCCCCAGCATTTT
NA	TRBJ1-6	TRBV7-8	NA	CASSASAGGRKDSPLHF	TGTGCCAGCAGCGCTAGCGCGGGGGGGCGCAAGGATTCACCCCTCCACTTT
TRBD2	TRBJ2-1	TRBV7-2	few	CASSLSLAGFNEQFF	TGTGCCAGCAGCTTAAGTCTAGCGGGGTTCAATGAGCAGTTCTTC
NA	TRBJ2-3	TRBV7-9	NA	CASSLISAAIQDTQYF	TGTGCCAGCAGCTTAATCTCAGCGGCCATACAAGATACGCAGTATTTT
TRBD2	TRBJ2-3	TRBV27	NA	CASSSLTSASTDTQYF	TGTGCCAGCAGTTCCCTGACTAGCGCCAGCACAGATACGCAGTATTTT
TRBD1	TRBJ2-7	TRBV5-1	NA	CASSLEDRGKNEQYF	TGCGCCAGCAGCTTGGAAGACAGGGGGAAGAACGAGCAGTACTTC
TRBD1	TRBJ2-7	TRBV2	NA	CASSPGTGGGYEQYF	TGTGCCAGCAGCCCCGGGACAGGGGGCGGCTACGAGCAGTACTTC
TRBD1	TRBJ1-1	TRBV27	NA	CASSRNPGTDQAFF	TGTGCCAGCAGCCGAAACCCCGGGACAGATCAAGCTTTCTTT
TRBD1	TRBJ2-5	TRBV5-1	once	CASSAGTGTGETQYF	TGCGCCAGCAGCGCTGGGACAGGGACTGGGGAGACCCAGTACTTC
NA	TRBJ2-7	TRBV19	once	CASRGTRTYEQYF	TGTGCCAGTAGGGGGACAAGGACCTACGAGCAGTACTTC
NA	TRBJ2-4	TRBV29-1	once	CSVVPAGFRNIQYF	TGCAGCGTTGTTCCGGCAGGGTTTAGAAACATTCAGTACTTC
NA	TRBJ1-1	TRBV5-1	few	CASSHPRMNTEAFF	TGCGCCAGCAGCCACCCGAGGATGAACACTGAAGCTTTCTTT
NA	TRBJ1-5	TRBV7-9	NA	CASSFSVQPQHF	TGTGCCAGCAGCTTTAGTGTTCAGCCCCAGCATTTT
NA	TRBJ2-5	TRBV2	NA	CASGRAGPIQETQYF	TGTGCCAGCGGACGCGCGGGACCGATACAAGAGACCCAGTACTTC
NA	TRBJ1-3	TRBV6-5	NA	CASSYSSRSGNTIYF	TGTGCCAGCAGTTACTCGAGTCGCTCTGGAAACACCATATATTTT
NA	TRBJ1-1	TRBV3-1/TRBV3-2	NA	CASSQGEANTEAFF	TGTGCCAGCAGCCAAGGTGAAGCGAACACTGAAGCTTTCTTT
NA	TRBJ1-1	TRBV12-3/TRBV12-4	NA	CASSFGGNTEAFF	TGTGCCAGCAGTTTCGGGGGGAACACTGAAGCTTTCTTT
TRBD2	TRBJ2-5	TRBV7-7	NA	CASSQRSLSGGRETQYF	TGTGCCAGCAGCCAACGAAGCCTTAGCGGGGGGAGGGAGACCCAGTACTTC
TRBD2	TRBJ2-3	TRBV19	once	CASSRTSGRASVDTQYF	TGTGCCAGTAGCCGGACTAGCGGGAGGGCCTCGGTAGATACGCAGTATTTT
TRBD1	TRBJ1-1	TRBV5-1	NA	CASSKGQGSTEAFF	TGCGCCAGCAGCAAGGGACAGGGGAGCACTGAAGCTTTCTTT
NA	TRBJ2-2	TRBV19	NA	CASSIVGRNTGELFF	TGTGCCAGTAGTATAGTGGGCAGGAACACCGGGGAGCTGTTTTTT
TRBD1	TRBJ1-1	TRBV15	NA	CATSRGGTGGVTEAFF	TGTGCCACCAGCAGAGGCGGGACAGGGGGCGTCACTGAAGCTTTCTTT
TRBD1	TRBJ1-2	TRBV5-4	NA	CASSLGGQNYGYTF	TGTGCCAGCAGCTTAGGGGGACAGAACTATGGCTACACCTTC
NA	TRBJ2-1	TRBV5-4	NA	CASSFYDEQFF	TGTGCCAGCAGCTTCTATGATGAGCAGTTCTTC
TRBD2	TRBJ2-1	TRBV5-1	NA	CASSATSGSAYNEQFF	TGCGCCAGCAGCGCGACTAGCGGGAGCGCCTACAATGAGCAGTTCTTC
TRBD1	TRBJ2-6	TRBV2	NA	CASSDGTGANVLTF	TGTGCCAGCAGTGACGGGACAGGTGCCAACGTCCTGACTTTC
TRBD1	TRBJ1-5	TRBV18	NA	CASSPGQGGNQPQHF	TGTGCCAGCTCACCCGGACAGGGTGGCAATCAGCCCCAGCATTTT
NA	TRBJ1-1	TRBV18	NA	CASSPPSKNTEAFF	TGTGCCAGCTCACCACCAAGCAAGAACACTGAAGCTTTCTTT
NA	TRBJ1-5	TRBV28	NA	CASSLGAAGAQPQHF	TGTGCCAGCAGTCTTGGGGCGGCAGGCGCGCAGCCCCAGCATTTT